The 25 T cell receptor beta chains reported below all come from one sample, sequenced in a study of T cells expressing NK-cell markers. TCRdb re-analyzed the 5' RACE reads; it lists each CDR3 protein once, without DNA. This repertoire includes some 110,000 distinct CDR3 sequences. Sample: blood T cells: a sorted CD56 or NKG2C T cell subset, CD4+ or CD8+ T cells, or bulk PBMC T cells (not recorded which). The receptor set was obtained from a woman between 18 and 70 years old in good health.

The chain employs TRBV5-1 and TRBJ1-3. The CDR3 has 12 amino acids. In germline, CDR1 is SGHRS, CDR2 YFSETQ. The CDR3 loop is CASSQYGNTIYF. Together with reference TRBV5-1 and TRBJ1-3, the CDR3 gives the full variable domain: KAGVTQTPRYLIKTRGQQVTLSCSPISGHRSVSWYQQTPGQGLQFLFEYFSETQRNKGNFPGRFSGRQFSNSRSEMNVSTLELGDSALYLCASSQYGNTIYFGEGSWLTVV.

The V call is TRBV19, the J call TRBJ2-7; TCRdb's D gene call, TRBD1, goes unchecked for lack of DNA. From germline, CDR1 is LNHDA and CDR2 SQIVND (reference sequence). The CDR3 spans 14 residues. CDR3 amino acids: CASSARDRTYEQYF.

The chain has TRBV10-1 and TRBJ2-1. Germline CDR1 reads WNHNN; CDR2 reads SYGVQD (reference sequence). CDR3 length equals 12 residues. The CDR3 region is CASSAGPNEQFF.

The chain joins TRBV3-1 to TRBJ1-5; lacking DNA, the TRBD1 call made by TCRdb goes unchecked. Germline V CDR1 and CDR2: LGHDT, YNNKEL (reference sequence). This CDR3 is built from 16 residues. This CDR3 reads CASSQGSTGLSQPQHF.

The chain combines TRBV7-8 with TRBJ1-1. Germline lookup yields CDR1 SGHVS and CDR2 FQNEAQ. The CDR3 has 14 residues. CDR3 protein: CASSLGFGITEAFF.

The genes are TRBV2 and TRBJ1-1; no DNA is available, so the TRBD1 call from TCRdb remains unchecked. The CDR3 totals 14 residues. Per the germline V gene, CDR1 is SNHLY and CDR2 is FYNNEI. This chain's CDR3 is CARPPGQMNTEAFF.

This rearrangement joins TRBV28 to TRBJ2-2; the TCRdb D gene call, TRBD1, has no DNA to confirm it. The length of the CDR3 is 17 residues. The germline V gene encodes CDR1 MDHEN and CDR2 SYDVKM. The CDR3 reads CASSFPRGNANTGELFF.

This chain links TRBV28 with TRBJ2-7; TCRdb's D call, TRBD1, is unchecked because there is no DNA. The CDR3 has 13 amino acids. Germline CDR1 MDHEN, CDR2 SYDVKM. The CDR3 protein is CASSWRGTYEQYF.

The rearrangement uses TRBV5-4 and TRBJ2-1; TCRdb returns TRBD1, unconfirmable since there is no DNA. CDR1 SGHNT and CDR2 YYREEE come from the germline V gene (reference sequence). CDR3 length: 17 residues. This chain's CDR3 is CASSRPGQGLDLNEQFF.

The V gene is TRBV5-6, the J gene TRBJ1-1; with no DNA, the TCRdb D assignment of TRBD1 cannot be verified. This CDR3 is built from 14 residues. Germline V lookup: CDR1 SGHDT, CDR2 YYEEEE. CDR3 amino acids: CASRAVGTGTEAFF.

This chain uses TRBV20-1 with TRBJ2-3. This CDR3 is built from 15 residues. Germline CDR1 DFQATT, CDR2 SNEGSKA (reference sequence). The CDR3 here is CSASSLEPATDTQYF.

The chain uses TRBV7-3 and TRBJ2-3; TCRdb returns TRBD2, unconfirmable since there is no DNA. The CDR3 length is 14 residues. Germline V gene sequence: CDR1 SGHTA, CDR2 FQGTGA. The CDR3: CASSSGLAGDTQYF. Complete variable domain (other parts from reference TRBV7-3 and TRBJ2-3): GAGVSQTPSNKVTEKGKYVELRCDPISGHTALYWYRQSLGQGPEFLIYFQGTGAADDSGLPNDRFFAVRPEGSVSTLKIQRTERGDSAVYLCASSSGLAGDTQYFGPGTRLTVL.

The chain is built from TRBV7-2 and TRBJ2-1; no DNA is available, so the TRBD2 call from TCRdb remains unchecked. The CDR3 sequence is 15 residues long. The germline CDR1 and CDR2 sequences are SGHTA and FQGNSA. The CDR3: CASSPNGLDWNEQFF.

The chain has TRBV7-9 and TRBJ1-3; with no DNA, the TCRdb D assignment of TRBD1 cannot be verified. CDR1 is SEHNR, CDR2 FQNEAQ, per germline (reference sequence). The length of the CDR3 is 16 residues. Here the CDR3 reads CASSATTGVAGNTIYF.

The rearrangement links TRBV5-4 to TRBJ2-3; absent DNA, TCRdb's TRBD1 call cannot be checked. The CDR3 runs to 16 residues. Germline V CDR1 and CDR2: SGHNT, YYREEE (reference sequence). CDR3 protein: CASSPGTAPLTDTQYF.

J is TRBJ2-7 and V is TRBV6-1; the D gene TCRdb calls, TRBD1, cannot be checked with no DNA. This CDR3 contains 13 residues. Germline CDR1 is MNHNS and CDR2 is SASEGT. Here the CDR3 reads CASRRDRDYEQYF.

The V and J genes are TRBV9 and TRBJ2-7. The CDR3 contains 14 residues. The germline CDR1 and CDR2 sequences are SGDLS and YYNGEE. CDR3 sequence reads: CASSEKTGSYEQYF.

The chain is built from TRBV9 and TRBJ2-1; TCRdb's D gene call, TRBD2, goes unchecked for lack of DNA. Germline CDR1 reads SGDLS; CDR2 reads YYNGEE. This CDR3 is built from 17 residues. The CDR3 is CASSVTPSGSSYNEQFF.

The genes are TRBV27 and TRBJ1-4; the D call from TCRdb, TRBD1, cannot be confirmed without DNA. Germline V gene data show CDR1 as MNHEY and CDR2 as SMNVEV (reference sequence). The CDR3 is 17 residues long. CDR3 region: CASSRRTGGYRDEKLFF.

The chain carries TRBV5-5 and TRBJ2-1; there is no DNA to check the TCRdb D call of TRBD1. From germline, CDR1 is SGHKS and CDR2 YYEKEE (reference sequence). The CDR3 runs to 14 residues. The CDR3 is CASSLGARGLEQFF.

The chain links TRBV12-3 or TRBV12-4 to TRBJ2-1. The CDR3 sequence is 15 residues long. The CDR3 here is CASSLRSSSYNEQFF.

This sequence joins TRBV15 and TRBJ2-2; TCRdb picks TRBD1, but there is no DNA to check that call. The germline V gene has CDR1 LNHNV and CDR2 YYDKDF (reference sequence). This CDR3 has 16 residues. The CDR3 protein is CATSRDDRPNTGELFF. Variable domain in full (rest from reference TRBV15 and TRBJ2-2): DAMVIQNPRYQVTQFGKPVTLSCSQTLNHNVMYWYQQKSSQAPKLLFHYYDKDFNNEADTPDNFQSRRPNTSFCFLDIRSPGLGDTAMYLCATSRDDRPNTGELFFGEGSRLTVL.

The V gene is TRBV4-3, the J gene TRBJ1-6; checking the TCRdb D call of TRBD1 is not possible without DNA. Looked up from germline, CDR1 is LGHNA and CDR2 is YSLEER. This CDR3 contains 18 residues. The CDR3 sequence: CASSQDRGSGSYNSPLHF.

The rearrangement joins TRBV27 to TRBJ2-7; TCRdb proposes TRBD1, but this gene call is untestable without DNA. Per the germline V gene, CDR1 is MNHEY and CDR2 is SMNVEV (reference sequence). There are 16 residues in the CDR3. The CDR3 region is CASSRTPGQGGYEQYF.

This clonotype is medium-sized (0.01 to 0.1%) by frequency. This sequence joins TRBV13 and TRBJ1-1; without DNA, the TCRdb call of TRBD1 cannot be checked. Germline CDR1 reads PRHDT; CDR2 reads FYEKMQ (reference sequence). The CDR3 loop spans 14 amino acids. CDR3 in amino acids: CASSLGPDRSEAFF.